The 18 T cell receptor beta chains below come from one sample, sequenced in a study of T cells in Graves' hyperthyroidism and ophthalmopathy. TCR beta CDR3 sequences were amplified from RNA transcripts. In the first-round RT-PCR of the TCR CDR3, the HTBI primer set was used. TCRdb re-called the multiplex PCR reads with MiXCR, one entry per CDR3 protein. The data contain around 540,000 distinct CDR3 sequences, around 42% of them singletons. The specimen sequenced was peripheral blood or thyroid tissue (not recorded which). The receptors stem from a young woman with Graves' hyperthyroidism.

The V and J genes are TRBV4-3 and TRBJ1-1; D is unclear. V was cut by 1 base and J by 0 bases, with 6 bases left in between. The CDR3 extends over 14 amino acids. Germline CDR1 and CDR2: LGHNA and YSLEER. This CDR3 reads CASSQVYLNTEAFF. The CDR3 region has the DNA TGCGCCAGCAGCCAAGTTTACCTGAACACTGAAGCTTTCTTT.

This clonotype appeared many times. The rearrangement uses TRBV29-1 and TRBJ1-2; D ambiguous. The V gene lost 1 base and the J gene lost 7 bases, with 1 base spanning the gap. This CDR3 spans 9 amino acids. The V gene's germline CDR1 is SQVTM and CDR2 ANQGSEA. CDR3 nucleotides: TGCAGCGTTGAAGCTGGCTACACCTTC. It specifies CSVEAGYTF. Full variable domain (missing parts from reference TRBV29-1 and TRBJ1-2): SAVISQKPSRDICQRGTSLTIQCQVDSQVTMMFWYRQQPGQSLTLIATANQGSEATYESGFVIDKFPISRPNLTFSTLTVSNMSPEDSSIYLCSVEAGYTFGSGTRLTVV.

This sequence joins TRBV25-1 and TRBJ1-2; D may be TRBD1 (5 bases). The CDR3 contains 14 residues. CDR1 is MGHDK, CDR2 SYGVNS, per germline. The V end lost 6 bases, the J end lost 4 bases, and 15 bases lay between the germline ends. The CDR3 loop reads CASRRGHTFYGYTF. DNA of the CDR3: TGTGCCAGCAGGCGAGGACATACGTTCTATGGCTACACCTTC.

The genes are TRBV7-2 and TRBJ2-5; no firm D call. The CDR3 spans 14 residues. Trimming took 3 bases from V and 5 from J, leaving 13 bases between them. Germline V gene lookup returns CDR1 SGHTA and CDR2 FQGNSA. This CDR3 reads CASSLGRRAETQYF. The DNA of the CDR3 is TGTGCCAGCAGCTTGGGCCGTAGAGCGGAGACCCAGTACTTC.

V and J are TRBV7-9 and TRBJ1-5; no firm D call. CDR1 and CDR2 (germline): SEHNR, FQNEAQ (reference sequence). This CDR3 region has 13 residues. Trimming shortened V by 5 bases and J by 6 bases, and 11 bases separated the two germline ends. CDR3 sequence (DNA): TGTGCCAGCAGCCCGCCGGGTGTTCAGCCCCAGCATTTT. Translation: CASSPPGVQPQHF.

The chain recombines TRBV25-1 with TRBJ1-1, with a possible D match to TRBD1 (5 bases). The CDR3 sequence is 10 residues long. The germline V and J ends were trimmed by 11 bases and 1 base, with 5 bases remaining between them. CDR1 is MGHDK, CDR2 SYGVNS, per germline. This CDR3 reads CADRNTEAFF. The DNA for the CDR3 is TGTGCCGACAGGAACACTGAAGCTTTCTTT.

This chain links TRBV7-8 with TRBJ2-5; TRBD2 matches 11 bases. The CDR3 is made up of 15 amino acids. With V trimmed by 8 bases and J by 1 base, 6 bases remained unmatched. The germline gives CDR1 SGHVS, CDR2 FQNEAQ. This CDR3 reads CASFRLAGGQETQYF. CDR3 DNA: TGTGCCAGCTTCCGGCTAGCGGGAGGCCAAGAGACCCAGTACTTC. The variable domain in full, completed from reference TRBV7-8 and TRBJ2-5, reads GAGVSQSPRYKVAKRGQDVALRCDPISGHVSLFWYQQALGQGPEFLTYFQNEAQLDKSGLPSDRFFAERPEGSVSTLKIQRTQQEDSAVYLCASFRLAGGQETQYFGPGTRLLVL.

The gene calls are TRBV2 and TRBJ2-2; D unresolved. There are 11 residues in the CDR3. From germline, CDR1 is SNHLY and CDR2 FYNNEI. V lost 8 bases, J lost 9 bases, and 10 bases lay in between. CDR3 residues: CASLPKRELFF. DNA for the CDR3: TGTGCCAGCTTGCCCAAGCGGGAGCTGTTTTTT.

The chain employs TRBV13 and TRBJ1-1; D unresolved. The CDR3 totals 12 residues. V was clipped by 8 bases and J by 6 bases, with 13 bases between them. Germline lookup yields CDR1 PRHDT and CDR2 FYEKMQ (reference sequence). This CDR3 reads CASGTWASEAFF. The CDR3 nucleotides read TGTGCCAGCGGAACCTGGGCTTCTGAAGCTTTCTTT.

This clonotype was recorded a few times. This chain uses TRBV13 with TRBJ1-3; weak D call: TRBD1 (5 bases). The germline CDR1 and CDR2 sequences are PRHDT and FYEKMQ (reference sequence). Trimming shortened V by 5 bases and J by 4 bases, and 12 bases separated the two germline ends. The CDR3 spans 14 residues. The CDR3: CASSPRVYGNTIYF. In DNA, the CDR3 is TGTGCCAGCAGCCCCAGGGTTTACGGAAACACCATATATTTT. Full variable domain (remainder filled in from reference TRBV13 and TRBJ1-3): AAGVIQSPRHLIKEKRETATLKCYPIPRHDTVYWYQQGPGQDPQFLISFYEKMQSDKGSIPDRFSAQQFSDYHSELNMSSLELGDSALYFCASSPRVYGNTIYFGEGSWLTVV.

The V gene is TRBV14, the J gene TRBJ1-1; D is uncertain. Germline values: CDR1 SGHDN, CDR2 FVKESK. Trimming took off 2 bases at V and 7 bases at J, with 8 bases between the two ends. CDR3 length: 12 amino acids. The CDR3 coding sequence is TGTGCCAGCAGCCAAAGCCGGGTTGAAGCTTTCTTT. Translating it yields CASSQSRVEAFF.

V and J are TRBV20-1 and TRBJ2-7; D is possibly TRBD1 (5 bases). Trimming removed 0 bases from V and 2 bases from J, with 11 bases in between. Per the germline V gene, CDR1 is DFQATT and CDR2 is SNEGSKA (reference sequence). The CDR3 is 14 residues long. The chain's CDR3 is CSAREAGQTYEQYF. CDR3 bases: TGCAGTGCTAGAGAAGCTGGACAAACCTACGAGCAGTACTTC.

This clonotype was found a few times. The V call is TRBV29-1, the J call TRBJ1-4; tentatively, D is TRBD1 (5 bases). Germline V gene data show CDR1 as SQVTM and CDR2 as ANQGSEA. The V end was cut by 8 bases, the J end by 5 bases, with 21 bases between. There are 15 residues in the CDR3. Here the CDR3 reads CSFKYRDRSNEKLFF. The CDR3 DNA reads TGCAGCTTCAAGTACCGGGACCGATCAAATGAAAAACTGTTTTTT.

The chain uses TRBV19 and TRBJ2-7; 7 positions match TRBD2. Germline loops: CDR1 LNHDA, CDR2 SQIVND (reference sequence). The CDR3 is 14 residues long. V lost 5 bases, J lost 2 bases, and 6 bases stayed unmatched. The CDR3 nucleotides read TGTGCCAGTAGTCCAGGGAGGGACGCCTACGAGCAGTACTTC. It is translated as CASSPGRDAYEQYF.

This chain uses TRBV20-1 with TRBJ2-7; 10 positions match TRBD1. The trim removed 6 bases at V and 6 bases at J, leaving 5 bases unmatched. Germline CDR1 DFQATT, CDR2 SNEGSKA (reference sequence). The CDR3 is made up of 12 amino acids. CDR3 sequence reads: CSAAGTGVEQYF. CDR3 DNA: TGCAGTGCGGCCGGGACAGGGGTCGAGCAGTACTTC.

The chain uses TRBV9 and TRBJ2-7, with TRBD1 matching over 9 bases. Trimming at V came to 3 bases and at J to 5 bases, leaving 3 bases not matched to a gene. Germline V CDR1 and CDR2: SGDLS, YYNGEE. CDR3 length: 13 residues. CDR3 nucleotides: TGTGCCAGCAGCGCCCGGACAGGGGACGAGCAGTACTTC. Its protein is CASSARTGDEQYF.

This clonotype has at least ten counts. The CDR3 DNA is TGTGCCACCAGCAGATCTCGCGGTAGCAATCAGCCCCAGCATTTT. Protein product: CATSRSRGSNQPQHF. This sequence joins TRBV15 and TRBJ1-5; unclear D gene. The CDR3 is 15 amino acids. Trimming pared 2 bases from V and 0 bases from J, leaving 8 bases between. The germline CDR1 and CDR2 sequences are LNHNV and YYDKDF (reference sequence). The whole variable domain, remainder taken from reference TRBV15 and TRBJ1-5, is DAMVIQNPRYQVTQFGKPVTLSCSQTLNHNVMYWYQQKSSQAPKLLFHYYDKDFNNEADTPDNFQSRRPNTSFCFLDIRSPGLGDTAMYLCATSRSRGSNQPQHFGDGTRLSIL.

This chain uses TRBV6-5 with TRBJ1-2; 9 bases are a match to TRBD1. The CDR3 runs to 15 residues. Germline V gives CDR1 MNHEY, CDR2 SVGAGI. V lost 1 base and J lost 2; bases outside the gene matches: 2. The CDR3 loop is CASSYLGQGNYGYTF. For the CDR3, the DNA is TGTGCCAGCAGTTACTTAGGACAGGGGAACTATGGCTACACCTTC.